Below, 23 T cell receptor beta chains from the same sample are listed, as sequenced in a study of cytomegalovirus exposure and HLA in healthy donors. The PCR employed 60 Vbeta primers together with 13 Jbeta primers. TCRdb keeps only in-frame clones here, not all; method: immunoSEQ multiplex PCR. The sample shows approximately 70,000 clones, approximately 67% of them seen only once. Sequenced sample: PBMCs. The receptors were gathered from a middle-aged man in good health and CMV-seropositive.

This chain links TRBV7-9 with TRBJ1-2; D unclear. V was shortened by 1 base and J by 7 bases, with 10 bases between the two germline ends. CDR1 SEHNR and CDR2 FQNEAQ come from the germline V gene (reference sequence). This CDR3 spans 13 amino acids. Here the CDR3 reads CASSLVMSVGYTF. The CDR3 nucleotides are TGTGCCAGCAGCTTAGTTATGTCAGTTGGCTACACCTTC.

The chain uses TRBV4-2 and TRBJ1-2; TRBD1 agrees at 9 bases. The CDR3 runs 14 residues. J gave up 4 bases and V 5 bases, and 5 bases lay outside the gene matches. Germline V gives CDR1 LGHNA, CDR2 YNFKEQ. The CDR3 protein is CASSTGTGTYGYTF. In DNA form, the CDR3 reads TGTGCCAGCAGCACAGGGACAGGGACCTATGGCTACACCTTC.

The gene calls are TRBV29-1 and TRBJ2-3; D possibly corresponds to TRBD2 (5 bases). Germline loops: CDR1 SQVTM, CDR2 ANQGSEA. V was shortened by 4 bases and J by 0 bases, with 11 bases between the two germline ends. This CDR3 has 14 residues. The CDR3 coding sequence is TGCAGCGTTGCACGGAGCGGTAGCACAGATACGCAGTATTTT. Its translation is CSVARSGSTDTQYF.

This clone has only a few counts. The chain links TRBV29-1 to TRBJ2-5; 7 bases fit TRBD1. The CDR3 spans 12 residues. Germline V gives CDR1 SQVTM, CDR2 ANQGSEA. V lost 7 bases to trimming and J lost 1 base; unmatched junction nucleotides: 3. The CDR3 DNA reads as TGCAGCGCCCCAGGGGGCCAAGAGACCCAGTACTTC. This sequence encodes CSAPGGQETQYF.

This chain uses TRBV6-5 with TRBJ1-1; D is uncertain. The CDR3 is made up of 13 amino acids. V dropped 2 bases and J dropped 3 bases, with 7 bases sitting between them. Germline CDR1 is MNHEY and CDR2 is SVGAGI. CDR3 coding DNA: TGTGCCAGCAGTTACGAACAGTACACTGAAGCTTTCTTT. Protein product: CASSYEQYTEAFF.

The chain is built from TRBV7-9 and TRBJ2-3; TRBD2 is a possible D gene (6 bases). Looked up from germline, CDR1 is SEHNR and CDR2 is FQNEAQ (reference sequence). Deletions cut 5 bases from V and 1 base from J, with 22 bases between. This CDR3 is 18 amino acids long. The CDR3 loop is CASSPLARGTQGTDTQYF. The CDR3 DNA follows: TGTGCCAGCAGCCCCCTAGCTCGGGGGACTCAAGGCACAGATACGCAGTATTTT. Full variable domain (missing parts from reference TRBV7-9 and TRBJ2-3): DTGVSQNPRHKITKRGQNVTFRCDPISEHNRLYWYRQTLGQGPEFLTYFQNEAQLEKSRLLSDRFSAERPKGSFSTLEIQRTEQGDSAMYLCASSPLARGTQGTDTQYFGPGTRLTVL.

This chain uses TRBV28 with TRBJ1-2; perhaps TRBD1 as D (5 bases). Germline lookup yields CDR1 MDHEN and CDR2 SYDVKM. Deletions cut 8 bases from V and 3 bases from J, with 10 bases between. The CDR3 consists of 12 residues. The CDR3: CASQPRDYGYTF. CDR3 DNA: TGTGCCAGCCAGCCCAGGGACTATGGCTACACCTTC.

This clone showed up many times. The chain joins TRBV2 to TRBJ1-5; 7 nucleotides agree with TRBD1. CDR1 SNHLY and CDR2 FYNNEI come from the germline V gene. The ends lost 1 base at V and 7 bases at J; junction bases unmatched: 7. This CDR3 is built from 15 residues. The CDR3 coding sequence is TGTGCCAGCAGTGAAGACTCAACAGGGGTGCAGCCCCAGCATTTT. This translates into CASSEDSTGVQPQHF.

J is TRBJ2-1 and V is TRBV27; 10 nucleotides match TRBD1. CDR1 is MNHEY, CDR2 SMNVEV, per germline (reference sequence). The CDR3 spans 16 residues. The ends lost 5 bases at V and 2 bases at J; junction bases unmatched: 6. CDR3 sequence reads: CASSIDRGLAYNEQFF. The CDR3 region has the DNA TGTGCCAGCAGTATAGACAGGGGGCTTGCCTACAATGAGCAGTTCTTC.

The chain couples TRBV6-5 to TRBJ1-4; D is possibly TRBD1 (5 bases). The CDR3 is 15 amino acids. Germline V gene lookup returns CDR1 MNHEY and CDR2 SVGAGI. V was shortened by 0 bases and J by 6 bases, with 11 bases between the two germline ends. CDR3 sequence (DNA): TGTGCCAGCAGTTACTCCTCGGCGGGGCATGAAAAACTGTTTTTT. Protein: CASSYSSAGHEKLFF.

The chain is built from TRBV2 and TRBJ1-4; TRBD1 matches at 7 bases. Germline CDR1 SNHLY, CDR2 FYNNEI. This CDR3 comprises 14 residues. Trimming cost V 5 bases and J 8 bases; bases outside gene matches: 8. The chain's CDR3 is CASSRNRGGEKLFF. The CDR3, as DNA: TGTGCCAGCAGTAGGAACAGGGGTGGCGAAAAACTGTTTTTT.

This clone was detected a few times. The chain has TRBV14 and TRBJ2-7; 11 positions match TRBD2. With V trimmed by 4 bases and J by 3 bases, 11 bases remained unmatched. This CDR3 is 17 amino acids long. Germline loops: CDR1 SGHDN, CDR2 FVKESK. The CDR3 DNA is TGTGCCAGCAGCCCGCCCCTGCTAGCGGGGGGAAGCTACGAGCAGTACTTC. It specifies CASSPPLLAGGSYEQYF.

The rearrangement joins TRBV6-1 to TRBJ1-1, with TRBD1 identical over 9 bases. V lost 10 bases and J lost 5; bases outside the gene matches: 8. CDR3 length equals 13 residues. Germline V CDR1 and CDR2: MNHNS, SASEGT. In DNA, the CDR3 is TGTGCCACCGGGACAGGGCCCTTGACTGAAGCTTTCTTT. This sequence encodes CATGTGPLTEAFF.

The chain recombines TRBV4-1 with TRBJ1-1; tentatively, D is TRBD1 (5 bases). Trimming shortened V by 3 bases and J by 8 bases, and 10 bases separated the two germline ends. This CDR3 is built from 12 residues. From germline, CDR1 is MGHRA and CDR2 YSYEKL. The CDR3 DNA follows: TGCGCCAGCAGCCAGGGGGGACTAGAAGCTTTCTTT. Translating gives CASSQGGLEAFF.

This clone was recorded once. The chain uses TRBV5-4 and TRBJ1-6, with a weak D call TRBD1 (5 bases). Germline CDR1 and CDR2: SGHNT and YYREEE (reference sequence). Deletions cut 2 bases from V and 8 bases from J, with 11 bases between. The CDR3 contains 14 residues. The CDR3 loop reads CASSFDSLHSPLHF. CDR3 nucleotides: TGTGCCAGCAGCTTCGACAGCCTGCATTCACCCCTCCACTTT.

The rearrangement uses TRBV28 and TRBJ1-3, with 10 bases matching TRBD1. The CDR3 covers 16 residues. J lost 0 bases, V lost 7 bases, and 6 bases had no gene match. From germline, CDR1 is MDHEN and CDR2 SYDVKM. The chain's CDR3 is CASIPGQGISGNTIYF. In DNA form, the CDR3 reads TGTGCCAGCATCCCGGGACAGGGGATCTCTGGAAACACCATATATTTT.

This chain connects TRBV6-1 to TRBJ2-1, with 11 bases aligning to TRBD2. There are 15 residues in the CDR3. J gave up 5 bases and V 10 bases, and 10 bases lay outside the gene matches. Germline V CDR1 and CDR2: MNHNS, SASEGT. This CDR3 is CATLKGTSGDNEQFF. CDR3 nucleotide sequence: TGTGCCACCCTGAAGGGGACTAGCGGAGACAATGAGCAGTTCTTC.

This chain connects TRBV6-5 to TRBJ1-1, with D hard to call. Between the trimmed V and J ends, which lost 5 bases and 6 bases, there was a span of 13 bases. Germline V gene lookup returns CDR1 MNHEY and CDR2 SVGAGI. This CDR3 spans 13 amino acids. The DNA of the CDR3 is TGTGCCAGCAGTCCATCGGGAGACTCTGAAGCTTTCTTT. Protein sequence: CASSPSGDSEAFF.

The chain uses TRBV4-2 and TRBJ1-4; unclear D gene. Looked up from germline, CDR1 is LGHNA and CDR2 is YNFKEQ. V was cut by 4 bases and J by 13 bases, with 16 bases left in between. The CDR3 consists of 13 residues. CDR3: CASSLEGGEILFF. CDR3 in DNA: TGTGCCAGCAGCCTAGAAGGTGGGGAGATACTGTTTTTT.

This clone came up a few times. The genes are TRBV25-1 and TRBJ1-1; possibly TRBD1 for D (6 bases). Trimming stripped 6 bases from V and 4 bases from J, with 12 bases between. The germline CDR1 and CDR2 sequences are MGHDK and SYGVNS. The CDR3 covers 13 residues. CDR3 sequence: CASSPGDPTEAFF. The CDR3 coding sequence is TGTGCCAGCAGCCCAGGGGACCCCACTGAAGCTTTCTTT. Filled out from reference TRBV25-1 and TRBJ1-1, the complete variable domain reads EADIYQTPRYLVIGTGKKITLECSQTMGHDKMYWYQQDPGMELHLIHYSYGVNSTEKGDLSSESTVSRIRTEHFPLTLESARPSHTSQYLCASSPGDPTEAFFGQGTRLTVV.

J is TRBJ1-6 and V is TRBV6-5; no reliable D call. In germline, CDR1 is MNHEY, CDR2 SVGAGI. Trimming stripped 9 bases from V and 6 bases from J, with 15 bases between. This CDR3 region has 14 residues. DNA for the CDR3: TGTGCCAGACCACCTTATCCGGTTAATTCACCCCTCCACTTT. The encoded protein is CARPPYPVNSPLHF.

This clone was counted a few times. The V gene is TRBV9, the J gene TRBJ2-5; maybe TRBD1 (7 bases). CDR3 length equals 15 residues. The V gene's germline CDR1 is SGDLS and CDR2 YYNGEE. Trimming removed 0 bases from V and 4 bases from J, with 13 bases in between. CDR3 sequence reads: CASSVVGQEGETQYF. The CDR3 DNA follows: TGTGCCAGCAGCGTAGTAGGACAGGAGGGAGAGACCCAGTACTTC.

The genes are TRBV6-1 and TRBJ2-5, with 7 bases identical to TRBD1. The junction had 9 bases not matched to a gene; V was cut back by 6 bases and J by 5 bases. The length of the CDR3 is 14 residues. The germline V gene encodes CDR1 MNHNS and CDR2 SASEGT. CDR3 protein: CASRRDSMVETQYF. The CDR3 coding sequence is TGTGCCAGCAGAAGGGACAGTATGGTGGAGACCCAGTACTTC.